These 17 T cell receptor beta chains share one sample of origin, sequenced in a study of post-analysis software for immune sequencing data (dated by TCRdb to 2013 to 2016). On the study overall, not on this receptor specifically: Four or five TRBV segments, including TRBV5-6, TRBV5-1 and TRBV20-1, were significantly more frequent in patients than controls.

No antigen has been assigned to these receptors. The library was generated by PCR. Sequencing was performed on an Illumina HiSeq 2500. To reduce PCR and sequencing biases, unique molecular identifiers were built into the TCR beta cDNA libraries. The public reads were quality trimmed at Q25 with fastp and then assembled into clones with MiXCR by TCRdb, keeping productive beta chains. For every CDR3 protein sequence, its rows merge into one entry that carries the most common genes and DNA. This sample has 500,000 to 600,000 distinct CDR3 sequences in its table, and about 44% of those were observed once. Of the sample, more than 1.5% is held by the ten largest clones. The specimen was blood. These receptors originate from a girl aged 5-17 years with multiple sclerosis.

The chain employs TRBV4-1 and TRBJ2-7; 11 bases map to TRBD2. This CDR3 has 16 amino acids. Germline CDR1 and CDR2: MGHRA and YSYEKL. V gave up 0 bases and J gave up 3 bases; unmatched junction bases: 4. The CDR3 DNA is TGCGCCAGCAGCCAAGATGTTCTAGCGGGGGGCTACGAGCAGTACTTC. Protein: CASSQDVLAGGYEQYF.

This chain uses TRBV12-3 or TRBV12-4 with TRBJ2-4, with 8 bases lining up with TRBD2. The V segment lost 5 bases and the J segment 7 bases; nucleotides outside the gene matches: 7. CDR3 size: 14 residues. CDR3 nucleotide sequence: TGTGCCAGCAGTCCGGGGGGGATGTGGAACATTCAGTACTTC. It codes for CASSPGGMWNIQYF.

The V gene is TRBV12-3 or TRBV12-4, the J gene TRBJ2-7, with 7 nucleotides matching TRBD1. CDR3 length: 15 residues. The junction had 10 bases not matched to a gene; V was cut back by 2 bases and J by 6 bases. CDR3 nucleotides: TGTGCCAGCAGTTTACGCGGACAGGCCCAACGCGAGCAGTACTTC. The encoded protein is CASSLRGQAQREQYF.

Points on this clonotype: Relative to the germline gene, one junction end is altered; a read error may explain this. The rearrangement uses TRBV6-1 and TRBJ2-4, with D hard to call. Germline CDR1 and CDR2: MNHNS and SASEGT. The CDR3 totals 18 residues. The chain's CDR3 is CASSKPPRQVLAKTIQYF. CDR3 sequence (DNA): TGTGCCAGCAGTAAACCACCACGCCAAGTTTTGGCCAAAACCATTCAGTACTTC.

This clonotype was detected a few times. The chain couples TRBV10-3 to TRBJ2-1; 9 positions match TRBD2. Losses at the gene ends were 8 bases for V and 7 bases for J; bases not matched to a gene: 6. Germline lookup yields CDR1 ENHRY and CDR2 SYGVKD. This CDR3 spans 13 amino acids. This CDR3 reads CAIASGIGNEQFF. In DNA, the CDR3 is TGTGCCATCGCTAGCGGGATTGGGAATGAGCAGTTCTTC.

This chain joins TRBV7-8 and TRBJ2-4; 8 bases are shared with TRBD2. The J call is in doubt because the DNA end fits TRBJ2-7 better. The CDR3 covers 15 residues. CDR1 is SGHVS and CDR2 is FQNEAQ in the germline V gene. Here the CDR3 DNA reads TGTGCCAGCAGCTTAGCGGTTAGCGGGACCTACGAGCAGTACTTC. This translates into CASSLAVSGTYEQYF.

This clonotype has a handful of counts. J is TRBJ2-1 and V is TRBV5-1, with D possibly matching TRBD2 (5 bases). Germline lookup yields CDR1 SGHRS and CDR2 YFSETQ. V was shortened by 3 bases and J by 6 bases, with 22 bases between the two germline ends. This CDR3 has 17 residues. CDR3: CASSSLPRRDGGNEQFF. CDR3 nucleotide sequence: TGCGCCAGCAGCTCCCTGCCCAGAAGGGATGGAGGCAATGAGCAGTTCTTC.

This clonotype was seen a handful of times. The chain has TRBV28 and TRBJ2-5; D is ambiguous. CDR3 length: 15 residues. Germline CDR1 reads MDHEN; CDR2 reads SYDVKM. Trimming stripped 2 bases from V and 1 base from J, with 11 bases between. The CDR3: CASSLIKGRQETQYF. CDR3 nucleotide sequence: TGTGCCAGCAGTTTAATCAAGGGTCGCCAAGAGACCCAGTACTTC.

The chain combines TRBV6-5 with TRBJ2-1; D unclear. The CDR3 is 16 residues long. Germline CDR1 MNHEY, CDR2 SVGAGI. V was clipped by 0 bases and J by 0 bases, with 9 bases between them. The CDR3: CASSYSEPSSYNEQFF. CDR3 coding DNA: TGTGCCAGCAGTTACTCGGAGCCTAGCTCCTACAATGAGCAGTTCTTC.

A few counts support this clonotype. The CDR3 is CSGDSQGFTDTQYF. The CDR3, as DNA: TGCAGCGGCGACTCACAGGGGTTCACAGATACGCAGTATTTT. The chain combines TRBV29-1 with TRBJ2-3, with 7 nucleotides matching TRBD1. This CDR3 region has 14 residues. CDR1 and CDR2 from the germline V gene are SQVTM and ANQGSEA. Trimming removed 7 bases from V and 2 bases from J; junction bases left unmatched: 9.

The gene calls are TRBV7-2 and TRBJ1-2; D is possibly TRBD1 (5 bases). Per the germline V gene, CDR1 is SGHTA and CDR2 is FQGNSA. There are 12 residues in the CDR3. Trimming took off 6 bases at V and 7 bases at J, with 12 bases between the two ends. DNA for the CDR3: TGTGCCAGCAGTTTTGAGGGGTTTGGCTACACCTTC. Translated: CASSFEGFGYTF. Together with reference TRBV7-2 and TRBJ1-2, the CDR3 gives the full variable domain: GAGVSQSPSNKVTEKGKDVELRCDPISGHTALYWYRQSLGQGLEFLIYFQGNSAPDKSGLPSDRFSAERTGGSVSTLTIQRTQQEDSAVYLCASSFEGFGYTFGSGTRLTVV.

The chain couples TRBV6-1 to TRBJ2-7, with 10 bases fitting TRBD1. With V trimmed by 3 bases and J by 2 bases, 4 bases remained unmatched. Germline loops: CDR1 MNHNS, CDR2 SASEGT. This CDR3 has 15 residues. The chain's CDR3 is CASSDRTGGPYEQYF. CDR3 DNA: TGTGCCAGCAGTGACAGGACAGGGGGACCCTACGAGCAGTACTTC.

The chain is built from TRBV5-1 and TRBJ1-1; TRBD1 might be the D (5 bases). Germline-derived CDR1 and CDR2 are SGHRS and YFSETQ. The V gene lost 0 bases and the J gene lost 4 bases, with 13 bases spanning the gap. The CDR3 runs to 15 residues. This CDR3 is CASSLGPGSGTEAFF. The CDR3, as DNA: TGCGCCAGCAGCTTGGGGCCAGGGTCGGGCACTGAAGCTTTCTTT.

On this clonotype itself: This is likely a read error, given that the CDR3 carries no conserved phenylalanine or tryptophan at its end. This chain uses TRBV12-3 or TRBV12-4 with TRBJ2-1; 9 bases fit TRBD2. Germline trimming cut 1 base from V and 0 bases from J; bases unmatched to any gene: 4. CDR3 size: 17 residues. The CDR3 reads CASSLGAGGRSYNEQFL. The CDR3 DNA follows: TGTGCCAGCAGTTTAGGTGCGGGAGGGCGCTCCTACAATGAGCAGTTCTTA.

This clonotype has a single count. The chain links TRBV7-9 to TRBJ1-5; no firm D call. The CDR3 is 14 residues long. Per the germline V gene, CDR1 is SEHNR and CDR2 is FQNEAQ (reference sequence). V lost 4 bases and J 2 bases, leaving 9 bases between the germline ends. The CDR3 bases are TGTGCCAGCAGCTCAGTTTCGGGCAATCAGCCCCAGCATTTT. This sequence encodes CASSSVSGNQPQHF.

The chain carries TRBV24-1 and TRBJ2-5; 8 bases fit TRBD1. CDR1 KGHDR and CDR2 SFDVKD come from the germline V gene. V shed 4 bases, J shed 4 bases, and the junction held 13 bases outside the gene matches. CDR3 length: 17 amino acids. The CDR3 DNA follows: TGTGCCACCAGTGACTTCAGACAGGGGTCACAGTTAGAGACCCAGTACTTC. This sequence encodes CATSDFRQGSQLETQYF.

This clonotype appeared a few times. The chain joins TRBV24-1 to TRBJ2-3, with a tentative D call TRBD1 (5 bases). The CDR3 covers 15 residues. V was pared by 2 bases and J by 2 bases, with 10 bases between. The germline V gene encodes CDR1 KGHDR and CDR2 SFDVKD. Here the CDR3 reads CATSDSTELTDTQYF. Written as DNA, the CDR3 is TGTGCCACCAGTGATTCGACAGAGCTCACAGATACGCAGTATTTT.